The 30 T cell receptor beta chains presented below share a single source sample, sequenced in a study of shared clonotypes between healthy human individuals. The repertoire was sequenced with immunoSEQ multiplex PCR; TCRdb's copy has only in-frame clones and lacks some. The table shows 530,000 or so clones, with 75% to 80% occurring only once. Sequencing used PBMCs. The source is a woman in her thirties or forties in good health. Some clones in this sample may be carry-over from other donors' samples.

The rearrangement links TRBV27 to TRBJ2-6; D not certain. V was pared by 0 bases and J by 10 bases, with 10 bases between. The CDR3 is 14 residues long. Per germline, CDR1 MNHEY and CDR2 SMNVEV (reference sequence). This chain's CDR3 is CASSLSVRTNVLTF. As DNA, the CDR3 is TGTGCCAGCAGTTTATCGGTCAGAACAAACGTCCTGACTTTC.

V usage is TRBV5-1 and J usage is TRBJ2-7, with D hard to call. Germline-derived CDR1 and CDR2 are SGHRS and YFSETQ. The CDR3 is 15 amino acids. V was shortened by 0 bases and J by 6 bases, with 16 bases between the two germline ends. The CDR3 here is CASSLGVLTTSEQYF. CDR3 sequence (DNA): TGCGCCAGCAGCTTGGGGGTACTGACGACCTCCGAGCAGTACTTC. The full variable domain, completed using reference TRBV5-1 and TRBJ2-7, is KAGVTQTPRYLIKTRGQQVTLSCSPISGHRSVSWYQQTPGQGLQFLFEYFSETQRNKGNFPGRFSGRQFSNSRSEMNVSTLELGDSALYLCASSLGVLTTSEQYFGPGTRLTVT.

The chain recombines TRBV6-1 with TRBJ1-2; D unresolved. Germline V gives CDR1 MNHNS, CDR2 SASEGT. The CDR3 covers 14 residues. Trimming removed 2 bases at V and 7 bases at J, with 14 bases between. The CDR3 DNA reads TGTGCCAGCAGTGAATCAGTAGGGCTCGTTGGCTACACCTTC. This gives the protein CASSESVGLVGYTF.

The chain recombines TRBV7-2 with TRBJ2-7, with 10 bases aligning to TRBD1. Germline CDR1 is SGHTA and CDR2 is FQGNSA. CDR3 length: 16 residues. V gave up 6 bases and J gave up 3 bases; unmatched junction bases: 11. Written as DNA, the CDR3 is TGTGCCAGCAGGCCGAGGGGGGGACAGGGGAACTACGAGCAGTACTTC. Protein sequence: CASRPRGGQGNYEQYF.

This chain uses TRBV11-2 with TRBJ2-5; D unclear. CDR1 is SGHAT, CDR2 FQNNGV, per germline. The length of the CDR3 is 15 residues. V was shortened by 0 bases and J by 0 bases, with 8 bases between the two germline ends. The CDR3 here is CASSLDLTDQETQYF. The DNA of the CDR3 is TGTGCCAGCAGCTTAGATCTTACAGACCAAGAGACCCAGTACTTC.

This chain joins TRBV7-8 and TRBJ2-1; 12 bases map to TRBD2. The ends lost 4 bases at V and 12 bases at J; junction bases unmatched: 1. Germline CDR1 SGHVS, CDR2 FQNEAQ. The CDR3 spans 12 residues. CDR3 coding DNA: TGTGCCAGCAGCTCGACTAGCGGGAGGCAGTTCTTC. Encoded protein: CASSSTSGRQFF.

This rearrangement joins TRBV7-9 to TRBJ2-2, with TRBD2 identical over 11 bases. The CDR3 spans 15 residues. Germline loops: CDR1 SEHNR, CDR2 FQNEAQ (reference sequence). V shed 6 bases, J shed 3 bases, and the junction held 3 bases outside the gene matches. The CDR3 sequence is CASSPSGRYTGELFF. In DNA form, the CDR3 reads TGTGCCAGCAGTCCTAGCGGGAGGTACACCGGGGAGCTGTTTTTT.

The genes are TRBV5-6 and TRBJ1-3, with D unresolved. V was clipped by 0 bases and J by 0 bases, with 7 bases between them. The CDR3 is 15 amino acids. Germline CDR1 is SGHDT and CDR2 is YYEEEE. The CDR3: CASSLVLDSGNTIYF. CDR3 in DNA: TGTGCCAGCAGCTTGGTCTTAGACTCTGGAAACACCATATATTTT.

The chain uses TRBV27 and TRBJ1-1; D might be TRBD1 (6 bases). Trimming shortened V by 1 base and J by 1 base, and 16 bases separated the two germline ends. Germline CDR1 reads MNHEY; CDR2 reads SMNVEV (reference sequence). The CDR3 is made up of 17 amino acids. CDR3 residues: CASSLFNPRGQNTEAFF. The CDR3 nucleotides are TGTGCCAGCAGTTTATTCAACCCCAGGGGCCAGAACACTGAAGCTTTCTTT.

A few counts support this clone. The V call is TRBV9, the J call TRBJ2-7; D is ambiguous. The CDR3 covers 14 residues. V gave up 2 bases and J gave up 3 bases, with 12 bases separating them. Germline CDR1 is SGDLS and CDR2 is YYNGEE. As DNA, the CDR3 is TGTGCCAGCAGCGTGGATCAGCTAGGCTACGAGCAGTACTTC. Translated: CASSVDQLGYEQYF.

The chain has TRBV5-1 and TRBJ2-1; the match to TRBD2 covers 13 bases. The J segment lost 8 bases and the V segment lost 0 bases, leaving 5 bases of the junction unmatched. The CDR3 extends over 16 amino acids. CDR1 is SGHRS and CDR2 is YFSETQ in the germline V gene. CDR3 protein: CASSLGTSGSFDEQFF. CDR3 in DNA: TGCGCCAGCAGCTTGGGGACTAGCGGGAGTTTCGATGAGCAGTTCTTC.

The chain recombines TRBV7-8 with TRBJ2-1; unclear D gene. Trimming removed 1 base at V and 8 bases at J, with 9 bases between. The length of the CDR3 is 13 residues. Germline-derived CDR1 and CDR2 are SGHVS and FQNEAQ. Here the CDR3 reads CASSLDSGDEQFF. DNA of the CDR3: TGTGCCAGCAGCTTAGATTCGGGCGATGAGCAGTTCTTC.

The sample holds a few counts of this clone. This chain uses TRBV2 with TRBJ1-5, with TRBD1 matching over 10 bases. Germline loops: CDR1 SNHLY, CDR2 FYNNEI. V lost 6 bases and J lost 3; bases outside the gene matches: 8. CDR3 length equals 16 residues. CDR3 sequence: CASSTTGTGVNQPQHF. CDR3 DNA sequence: TGTGCCAGCAGCACCACCGGGACAGGGGTCAATCAGCCCCAGCATTTT.

The V call is TRBV10-2, the J call TRBJ2-1, with D maybe TRBD2 (6 bases). Germline values: CDR1 WSHSY, CDR2 SAAADI. This CDR3 has 12 residues. Trimming removed 7 bases from V and 5 bases from J, with 9 bases in between. CDR3 loop: CASMDYDNEQFF. The CDR3 DNA is TGCGCCAGCATGGACTACGACAATGAGCAGTTCTTC.

This clone was observed once. This sequence joins TRBV11-3 and TRBJ2-3; 14 nucleotides match TRBD2. The germline V gene has CDR1 SGHNT and CDR2 YENEEA. This CDR3 comprises 17 residues. V lost 1 base and J lost 3; bases outside the gene matches: 3. The CDR3 bases are TGTGCCAGCAGCTTAGGGGGGACTAGCGGGAGTACAGATACGCAGTATTTT. It encodes CASSLGGTSGSTDTQYF.

The chain carries TRBV2 and TRBJ2-1; 10 bases fit TRBD2. The CDR3 length is 16 residues. Germline V CDR1 and CDR2: SNHLY, FYNNEI. Trimming at V came to 3 bases and at J to 4 bases, leaving 6 bases not matched to a gene. The CDR3 nucleotides read TGTGCCAGCAGTGAGAGGAGCGGGAGGGTATACAATGAGCAGTTCTTC. It is translated as CASSERSGRVYNEQFF.

The chain recombines TRBV27 with TRBJ2-7; TRBD2 matches 10 bases. The V gene's germline CDR1 is MNHEY and CDR2 SMNVEV (reference sequence). This CDR3 spans 15 amino acids. Losses at the gene ends were 5 bases for V and 5 bases for J; bases not matched to a gene: 9. CDR3 sequence (DNA): TGTGCCAGCAGTCCCCAAGCGGGAGGGCCTAACGAGCAGTACTTC. As protein: CASSPQAGGPNEQYF.

The chain combines TRBV5-1 with TRBJ1-2; TRBD1 matches at 10 bases. CDR3 size: 15 residues. Germline-derived CDR1 and CDR2 are SGHRS and YFSETQ. With 0 bases clipped from V and 3 bases from J, the junction kept 2 bases outside the gene matches. The CDR3 here is CASSLGGTGDYGYTF. For the CDR3, the DNA is TGCGCCAGCAGCTTGGGAGGGACAGGGGACTATGGCTACACCTTC.

The chain carries TRBV5-4 and TRBJ2-3; 8 nucleotides match TRBD2. The ends lost 2 bases at V and 11 bases at J; junction bases unmatched: 19. CDR3 length: 17 amino acids. CDR1 SGHNT and CDR2 YYREEE come from the germline V gene (reference sequence). CDR3 region: CASSFSTFVGSGELQYF. The CDR3 DNA reads as TGTGCCAGCAGCTTTTCGACGTTTGTCGGTAGCGGGGAACTGCAGTATTTT.

V usage is TRBV7-3 and J usage is TRBJ2-2; unclear D gene. V was pared by 3 bases and J by 0 bases, with 8 bases between. The CDR3 spans 15 residues. CDR1 is SGHTA, CDR2 FQGTGA, per germline. In DNA, the CDR3 is TGTGCCAGCAGCTTTAACTCGGCGAACACCGGGGAGCTGTTTTTT. Encoded protein: CASSFNSANTGELFF.

The chain uses TRBV5-1 and TRBJ1-3; D ambiguous. Trimming took off 4 bases at V and 2 bases at J, with 7 bases between the two ends. CDR3 size: 13 residues. Germline V gives CDR1 SGHRS, CDR2 YFSETQ. Written as DNA, the CDR3 is TGCGCCAGCAGCCCGGAGGCTGGAAACACCATATATTTT. Translation gives CASSPEAGNTIYF.

V and J are TRBV5-1 and TRBJ2-1, with D perhaps assigned TRBD1 or TRBD2 (6 bases each). Trimming stripped 6 bases from V and 0 bases from J, with 25 bases between. The CDR3 totals 19 residues. From germline, CDR1 is SGHRS and CDR2 YFSETQ. CDR3 residues: CASKGELLANIRSYNEQFF. Written as DNA, the CDR3 is TGCGCCAGCAAGGGGGAGTTACTAGCTAACATTCGCTCCTACAATGAGCAGTTCTTC.

The V gene is TRBV7-8, the J gene TRBJ2-1; D might be TRBD2 (7 bases). The CDR3 has 14 residues. Between the trimmed V and J ends, which lost 4 bases and 8 bases, there was a span of 15 bases. In germline, CDR1 is SGHVS, CDR2 FQNEAQ. DNA of the CDR3: TGTGCCAGCAGCTGGGGGGGCGCCGTGGATGAGCAGTTCTTC. It is translated as CASSWGGAVDEQFF.

The J gene is TRBJ2-6, the V gene TRBV5-1; D could derive from TRBD1 or TRBD2 (5 bases each). Looked up from germline, CDR1 is SGHRS and CDR2 is YFSETQ. The CDR3 consists of 18 residues. Trimming stripped 1 base from V and 2 bases from J, with 16 bases between. The CDR3 DNA follows: TGCGCCAGCAGCTTGAATCGAGGGGCCCGGGCTGGGGCCAACGTCCTGACTTTC. Its protein product is CASSLNRGARAGANVLTF.

The rearrangement links TRBV2 to TRBJ2-2; 13 bases are shared with TRBD2. The CDR3 consists of 16 residues. V lost 6 bases and J lost 5; bases outside the gene matches: 6. Per the germline V gene, CDR1 is SNHLY and CDR2 is FYNNEI. CDR3 sequence reads: CASRPTSGRGTGELFF. The CDR3, as DNA: TGTGCCAGCAGACCTACTAGCGGGAGGGGAACCGGGGAGCTGTTTTTT.

This sequence joins TRBV28 and TRBJ1-2; a weak D match, TRBD1 (6 bases). The ends were cut back, 1 base at V and 12 bases at J, with 18 bases in the middle. CDR3 length equals 14 residues. The germline V gene has CDR1 MDHEN and CDR2 SYDVKM. The CDR3 sequence: CASSLLGQNAWDTF. The DNA of the CDR3 is TGTGCCAGCAGTTTATTAGGACAGAATGCTTGGGACACCTTC.

This clone showed up many times. The same CDR3 can be traced to other DNA sequences in this sample. V gene TRBV19 combines with J gene TRBJ2-1; 9 nucleotides line up with TRBD2. The CDR3 contains 15 residues. In germline, CDR1 is LNHDA, CDR2 SQIVND (reference sequence). V shed 3 bases and J 4 bases; nucleotides not matched to a gene: 4. In DNA form, the CDR3 reads TGTGCCAGTAGTATTCCGGGACTAGCTTACAATGAGCAGTTCTTC. It translates to CASSIPGLAYNEQFF. The full variable domain, completed using reference TRBV19 and TRBJ2-1, is DGGITQSPKYLFRKEGQNVTLSCEQNLNHDAMYWYRQDPGQGLRLIYYSQIVNDFQKGDIAEGYSVSREKKESFPLTVTSAQKNPTAFYLCASSIPGLAYNEQFFGPGTRLTVL.

This chain uses TRBV11-2 with TRBJ1-1; possibly TRBD1 for D (6 bases). The CDR3 has 13 amino acids. Germline V CDR1 and CDR2: SGHAT, FQNNGV. The germline V and J ends were trimmed by 5 bases and 5 bases, with 12 bases remaining between them. The CDR3 reads CASSQYQGTEAFF. The CDR3 region has the DNA TGTGCCAGCAGCCAATATCAGGGGACTGAAGCTTTCTTT.

This clone was detected a few times. The gene calls are TRBV5-1 and TRBJ1-2; 7 bases line up with TRBD1. The CDR3 is 17 residues long. Trimming took 4 bases from V and 4 from J; bases not matched to a gene: 16. Germline CDR1 and CDR2: SGHRS and YFSETQ. As DNA, the CDR3 is TGCGCCAGCAGCCTGGCGTCAGGGGGGATTGATCCCTATGGCTACACCTTC. Translation gives CASSLASGGIDPYGYTF.

The table lists this clone with a few counts. The V call is TRBV2, the J call TRBJ2-2; the D is unclear. Trimming took off 8 bases at V and 6 bases at J, with 7 bases between the two ends. The CDR3 sequence is 11 residues long. Germline V gives CDR1 SNHLY, CDR2 FYNNEI. The DNA for the CDR3 is TGTGCCAGCGCCCTGTCCGGGGAGCTGTTTTTT. The encoded protein is CASALSGELFF.